These 2 T cell receptor beta chains were sequenced from one sample in a study of OX40 agonist ivuxolimab in advanced cancers. Repertoires were generated with immunoSEQ multiplex PCR, while TCRdb's copy carries only in-frame clones and drops some. The sample holds tens of thousands of clones, about nine tenths seen once. The starting material was CD4+ or CD8+ T cells sorted from blood, obtained in a trial of the OX40 agonist ivuxolimab. These receptors were obtained from an adult with an advanced solid tumor such as melanoma, head and neck, liver or kidney cancer.

This chain joins TRBV18 and TRBJ1-1; possibly TRBD1 for D (5 bases). The V end lost 6 bases, the J end lost 5 bases, and 19 bases lay between the germline ends. CDR1 is KGHSH, CDR2 LQKENI, per germline. This CDR3 has 15 residues. The CDR3, as DNA: TGTGCCAGCTCTCCAAGAAATGGGGCCTGGACTGAAGCTTTCTTT. The encoded protein is CASSPRNGAWTEAFF. The complete variable domain, with remaining parts taken from reference TRBV18 and TRBJ1-1, reads NAGVMQNPRHLVRRRGQEARLRCSPMKGHSHVYWYRQLPEEGLKFMVYLQKENIIDESGMPKERFSAEFPKEGPSILRIQQVVRGDSAAYFCASSPRNGAWTEAFFGQGTRLTVV.

This sequence joins TRBV7-2 and TRBJ1-6; possibly TRBD1 for D (5 bases). The CDR3 has 14 amino acids. V lost 6 bases to trimming and J lost 6 bases, with 12 bases between them. Germline CDR1 reads SGHTA; CDR2 reads FQGNSA. CDR3 region: CASRSGGSNSPLHF. CDR3 nucleotides: TGTGCCAGCAGAAGCGGGGGAAGTAATTCACCCCTCCACTTT.